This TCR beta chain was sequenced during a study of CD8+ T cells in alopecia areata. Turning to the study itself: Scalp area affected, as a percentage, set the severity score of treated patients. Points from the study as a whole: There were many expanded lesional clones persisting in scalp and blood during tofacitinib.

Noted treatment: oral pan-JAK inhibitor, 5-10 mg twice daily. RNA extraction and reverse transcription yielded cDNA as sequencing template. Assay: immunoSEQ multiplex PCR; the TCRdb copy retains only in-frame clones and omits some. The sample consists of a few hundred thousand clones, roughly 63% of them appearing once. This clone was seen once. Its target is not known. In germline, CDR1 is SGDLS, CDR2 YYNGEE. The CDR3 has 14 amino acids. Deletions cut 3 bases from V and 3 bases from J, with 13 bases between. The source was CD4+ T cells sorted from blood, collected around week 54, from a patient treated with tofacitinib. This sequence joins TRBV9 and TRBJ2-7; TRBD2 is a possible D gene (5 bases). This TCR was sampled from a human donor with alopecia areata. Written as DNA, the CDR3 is TGTGCCAGCAGCGCAGGACTCCTAGGCTACGAGCAGTACTTC. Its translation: CASSAGLLGYEQYF.